This TCR beta chain is drawn from a study of blood T cell repertoires in COVID-19. Across the whole study: Whether acute or convalescent, the COVID-19 samples came from the United States, Italy and Spain. T cells, B-cell-depleted T cells, or PBMCs provided the cDNA or gDNA that served as material.

Source study methods: Cell counts per sample came from amplifying reference gene primers. Method: immunoSEQ multiplex PCR; TCRdb's copy keeps in-frame clones and lacks some. V, J and clone size are taken as reported in that table, and D and trimming were inferred from the DNA itself. The sample lists about 480,000 clones; approximately 92% were seen once. It was during active infection that Seattle patients were enrolled and then longitudinally followed. Trimming stripped 5 bases from V and 7 bases from J, with 15 bases between. CDR1 SGHDT and CDR2 YYEEEE come from the germline V gene. CDR3 length equals 13 residues.

The sequenced sample was peripheral blood. This clonotype originated in a young man with COVID-19, enrolled during active disease. The gene calls are TRBV5-6 and TRBJ1-2; D is possibly TRBD1 (6 bases). The CDR3 is CASSPQGRGGYTF. In nucleotides, the CDR3 is TGTGCCAGCAGTCCACAGGGAAGGGGTGGCTACACCTTC.